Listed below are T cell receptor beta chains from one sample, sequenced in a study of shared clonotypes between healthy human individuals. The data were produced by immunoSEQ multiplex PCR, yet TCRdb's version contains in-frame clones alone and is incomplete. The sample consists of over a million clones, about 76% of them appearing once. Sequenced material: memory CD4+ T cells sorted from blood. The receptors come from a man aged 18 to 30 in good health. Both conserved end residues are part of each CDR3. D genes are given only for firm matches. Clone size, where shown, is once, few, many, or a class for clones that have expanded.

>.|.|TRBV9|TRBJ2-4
TGTGCCAGCAGCGAACCCGGGTACATTCAGTACTTC
CASSEPGYIQYF
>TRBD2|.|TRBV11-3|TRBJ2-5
TGTGCCAGCAGCTTAGAGGGACTAGCGGGGGGCCCCACCAGAGAGACCCAGTACTTC
CASSLEGLAGGPTRETQYF
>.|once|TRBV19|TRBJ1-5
TGTGCCAGTAGTATAGTTGGGGCGGATCAGCCCCAGCATTTT
CASSIVGADQPQHF
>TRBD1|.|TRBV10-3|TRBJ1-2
TGTGCCAGCAGCCCGGGACAGAACTATGGCTACACCTTC
CASSPGQNYGYTF
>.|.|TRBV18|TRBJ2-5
TGTGCCAGCTCACCACTGGAGACCCAGTACTTC
CASSPLETQYF
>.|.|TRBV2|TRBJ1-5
TGTGCCAGCAGTGCGCAGGGTAGCAATCAGCCCCAGCATTTT
CASSAQGSNQPQHF
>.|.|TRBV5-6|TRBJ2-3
TGTGCCAGCAGCCGTTGGGAGTGGGGCACAGATACGCAGTATTTT
CASSRWEWGTDTQYF
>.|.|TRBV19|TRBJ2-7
TGTGCCAGTAGTATAGGTGGTTCCCGGGACGAGCAGTACTTC
CASSIGGSRDEQYF
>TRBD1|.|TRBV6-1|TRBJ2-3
TGTGCCAGCAGTGAAACGGGACAGGGGTTAGATACGCAGTATTTT
CASSETGQGLDTQYF
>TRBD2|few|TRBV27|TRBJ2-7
TGTGCCAGCGGAACACTTAGCGGGGGGGCATACGAGCAGTACTTC
CASGTLSGGAYEQYF
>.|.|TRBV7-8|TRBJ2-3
TGTGCCAGCAGCTTAGGGGGAAGGAGCACAGATACGCAGTATTTT
CASSLGGRSTDTQYF
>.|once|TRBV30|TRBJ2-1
TGTGCCTGGGTTAGCGGTGGCGATGAGCAGTTCTTC
CAWVSGGDEQFF
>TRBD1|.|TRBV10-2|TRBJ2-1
TGCGCCAGCAGTGAGTCCCTCATGACAGGGTCCCTAGGCAATGAGCAGTTCTTC
CASSESLMTGSLGNEQFF
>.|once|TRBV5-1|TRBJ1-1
TGCGCCAGCTCGCTTAGGACAGAGGGGATGAACACTGAAGCTTTCTTT
CASSLRTEGMNTEAFF
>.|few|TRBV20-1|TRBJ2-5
TGCAGTGCTAGAGGCGGGGAGACCCAGTACTTC
CSARGGETQYF
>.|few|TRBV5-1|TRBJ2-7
TGCGCCAGCAGCTTGGAAGGGGGATCCTACGAGCAGTACTTC
CASSLEGGSYEQYF
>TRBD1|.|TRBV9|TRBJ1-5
TGTGCCAGCAGCGGAACAGGGGGTGGTCAGCCCCAGCATTTT
CASSGTGGGQPQHF
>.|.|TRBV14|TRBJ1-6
TGTGCCAGCAGCCAGGGTGGGCCCTATAATTCACCCCTCCACTTT
CASSQGGPYNSPLHF
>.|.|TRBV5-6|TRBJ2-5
TGTGCCAGCAGCTACGACAGCGGGGAGACCCAGTACTTC
CASSYDSGETQYF
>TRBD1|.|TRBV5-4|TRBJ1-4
TGTGCCAGCAGCTTTAGCGGGACAGGTGAAAAACTGTTTTTT
CASSFSGTGEKLFF
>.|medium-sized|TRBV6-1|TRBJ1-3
TGTGCCAGCAGTGAAGTCAGCTCCGGCTCTGGAAACACCATATATTTT
CASSEVSSGSGNTIYF
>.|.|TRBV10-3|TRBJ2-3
TGTGCCATCAGTGAGTCCCTGGACACAGATACGCAGTATTTT
CAISESLDTDTQYF
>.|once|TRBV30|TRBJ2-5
TGTGCCTGGACTCGGGGGGCTGGAGAGACCCAGTACTTC
CAWTRGAGETQYF
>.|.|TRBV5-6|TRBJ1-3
TGTGCCAGCAGCGCGGACGGCCACTCTGGAAACACCGTATATTTT
CASSADGHSGNTVYF
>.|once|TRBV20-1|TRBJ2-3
TGCAGTGCTCTGGCAGATACGCAGTATTTT
CSALADTQYF
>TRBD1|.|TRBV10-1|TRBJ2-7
TGCGCCAGCAGTGAGGGGACAGGGCCCTACGAGCAGTACTTC
CASSEGTGPYEQYF
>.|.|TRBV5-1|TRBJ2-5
TGCGCCAGTTGGGCAGGGATCCAAGAGACCCAGTACTTC
CASWAGIQETQYF
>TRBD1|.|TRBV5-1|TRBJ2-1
TGCGCCAGCTTCCGGGACAGGGCAATTGAGCAGTTCTTC
CASFRDRAIEQFF
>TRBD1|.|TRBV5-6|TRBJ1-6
TGTGCCAGCAGGTACGGGACAGGGGTTAATTCACCCCTCCACTTT
CASRYGTGVNSPLHF
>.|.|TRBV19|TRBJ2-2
TGTGCCAGTAGTATAGTTCCTTCGAACACCGGGGAGCTGTTTTTT
CASSIVPSNTGELFF
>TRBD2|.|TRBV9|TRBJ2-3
TGTGCCAGCAGCTTAACCGGGACTAGCGGCACAGATACGCAGTATTTT
CASSLTGTSGTDTQYF
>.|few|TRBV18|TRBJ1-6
TGTGCCAGCTCACCCAAACAGGGAGTTAATTCACCCCTCCACTTT
CASSPKQGVNSPLHF
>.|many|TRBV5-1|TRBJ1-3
TGCGCCAGCAGCGCCACAGGGTCCGGAAACACCATATATTTT
CASSATGSGNTIYF
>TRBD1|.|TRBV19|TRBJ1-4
TGTGCCAGTAGTATCAGGGGGGAAAAACTGTTTTTT
CASSIRGEKLFF
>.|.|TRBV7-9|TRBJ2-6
TGTGCCATCTCGGGCTCTGGGGCCAACGTCCTGACTTTC
CAISGSGANVLTF
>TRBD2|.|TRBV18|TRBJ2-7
TGTGCCAGCTCAACTAGCGGCAATTCCTACGAGCAGTACTTC
CASSTSGNSYEQYF
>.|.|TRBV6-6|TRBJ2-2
TGTGCCAGCAGTTACCATGAGGGTACCGGGGAGCTGTTTTTT
CASSYHEGTGELFF
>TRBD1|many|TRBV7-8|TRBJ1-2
TGTGCCAGCAGCTTCGGGACAGAGTATGGCTACACCTTC
CASSFGTEYGYTF
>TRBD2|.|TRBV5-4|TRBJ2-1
TGTGCCAGCAGCCCTAGCGGGGGCTGGAGTGAGCAGTTCTTC
CASSPSGGWSEQFF
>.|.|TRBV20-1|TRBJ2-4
TGCAGTGTGATCGGGAACATTCAGTACTTC
CSVIGNIQYF
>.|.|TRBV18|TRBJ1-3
TGTGCCAGCTCCCAAAATCCAGGGGTCTCTGGAAACACCATATATTTT
CASSQNPGVSGNTIYF
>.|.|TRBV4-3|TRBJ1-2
TGCGCCAGCAGCCATGTCGGACAGAACTATGGCTACACCTTC
CASSHVGQNYGYTF
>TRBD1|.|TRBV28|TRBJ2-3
TGTGCCAGCAGTTCGGGACAGCTCACAGATACGCAGTATTTT
CASSSGQLTDTQYF
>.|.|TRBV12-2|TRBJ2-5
TGTGCAAGTCGCGCCGGAGACGGGCACTTC
CASRAGDGHF
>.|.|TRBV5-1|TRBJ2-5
TGCGCCAGCAGCCCTCTAGGGGGACTGTACCAAGAGACCCAGTACTTC
CASSPLGGLYQETQYF
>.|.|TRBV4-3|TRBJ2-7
TGCGCCAGCAGCCGGATTAACATGCGGGTCTTCTTCTCCTACGAGCAGTACTTC
CASSRINMRVFFSYEQYF
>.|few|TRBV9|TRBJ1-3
TGTGCCAGCAGCTTAAACCAGGGAAACACCATATATTTT
CASSLNQGNTIYF
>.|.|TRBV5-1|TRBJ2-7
TGCGCCAGCCGAGACCAGCAGACTGCCTACGAGCAGTACTTC
CASRDQQTAYEQYF
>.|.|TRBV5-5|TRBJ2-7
TGTGCCAGCAGCCTGGGGACGGGCCGCTACGAGCAGTACTTC
CASSLGTGRYEQYF
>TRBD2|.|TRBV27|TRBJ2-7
TGTGCCAGCAGTCCACCCGGGACTAGCGGGAACGAGCAGTACTTC
CASSPPGTSGNEQYF
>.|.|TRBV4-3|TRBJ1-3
TGCGCCAGCAGTCCAGTAGCTGGGAATGGAAACACCATATATTTT
CASSPVAGNGNTIYF